What follows are 7 T cell receptor beta chains derived from one specimen sequenced in a study of blood T cell repertoires in COVID-19. Data came from immunoSEQ multiplex PCR; TCRdb stores just in-frame clones and leaves some out. The table shows about 120,000 clones, with 86% occurring only once. Sequences were obtained from peripheral blood. These receptors all stem from a woman in her 70s with COVID-19, enrolled during active disease.

V and J are TRBV27 and TRBJ2-1; 7 bases fit TRBD2. Germline V gene data show CDR1 as MNHEY and CDR2 as SMNVEV (reference sequence). The CDR3 has 16 amino acids. V lost 4 bases to trimming and J lost 8 bases; unmatched junction nucleotides: 14. CDR3 sequence reads: CASSYRDYPPGHEQFF. The CDR3 DNA is TGTGCCAGCAGTTACCGGGACTACCCTCCCGGACATGAGCAGTTCTTC.

This chain joins TRBV5-5 and TRBJ1-1, with D perhaps TRBD1 (5 bases). The CDR3 runs to 13 residues. V gave up 6 bases and J gave up 0 bases, with 9 bases separating them. Germline V gene data show CDR1 as SGHKS and CDR2 as YYEKEE (reference sequence). This CDR3 reads CASKWDLNTEAFF. CDR3 DNA sequence: TGTGCCAGCAAGTGGGACTTGAACACTGAAGCTTTCTTT.

J is TRBJ1-4 and V is TRBV30; 7 positions agree with TRBD1. The CDR3 length is 12 residues. CDR1 is GTSNPN and CDR2 is SVGIG in the germline V gene (reference sequence). V lost 5 bases, J lost 4 bases, and 1 base stayed unmatched. CDR3 sequence: CAWDRDNEKLFF. DNA for the CDR3: TGTGCCTGGGACAGGGATAATGAAAAACTGTTTTTT.

V is TRBV15 and J is TRBJ2-5; D is undetermined. Germline CDR1 is LNHNV and CDR2 is YYDKDF (reference sequence). V lost 0 bases to trimming and J lost 4 bases, with 6 bases between them. The CDR3 sequence is 13 residues long. The CDR3 spells CATSRDFRETQYF. In DNA form, the CDR3 reads TGTGCCACCAGCAGAGATTTCCGAGAGACCCAGTACTTC.

This sequence joins TRBV12-5 and TRBJ2-7, with no clear D. V was shortened by 6 bases and J by 2 bases, with 8 bases between the two germline ends. The CDR3 totals 12 residues. In germline, CDR1 is LGHNT, CDR2 FRNRAP. DNA of the CDR3: TGTGCTAGTGGCCGTAATGCCTACGAGCAGTACTTC. It is translated as CASGRNAYEQYF.

This CDR3 is CASSLNRVDTGELFF. The CDR3 DNA follows: TGTGCCAGCAGCTTAAACAGGGTTGACACCGGGGAGCTGTTTTTT. The genes are TRBV11-2 and TRBJ2-2, with D perhaps TRBD1 (6 bases). V was cut by 2 bases and J by 3 bases, with 10 bases left in between. The germline V gene has CDR1 SGHAT and CDR2 FQNNGV. This CDR3 is built from 15 residues. Using reference TRBV11-2 and TRBJ2-2 for the parts outside the CDR3, the full variable domain is EAGVAQSPRYKIIEKRQSVAFWCNPISGHATLYWYQQILGQGPKLLIQFQNNGVVDDSQLPKDRFSAERLKGVDSTLKIQPAKLEDSAVYLCASSLNRVDTGELFFGEGSRLTVL.

The DNA of the CDR3 is TGCGCCAGCAGCCAACAGGGAGCGTCTGGCTACACCTTC. Its protein is CASSQQGASGYTF. This chain joins TRBV10-2 and TRBJ1-2; tentative D call: TRBD1 (6 bases). Trimming pared 6 bases from V and 7 bases from J, leaving 15 bases between. Germline CDR1 reads WSHSY; CDR2 reads SAAADI. The CDR3 extends over 13 amino acids.